This TCR beta chain was identified during a study of post-analysis software for immune sequencing data. Study-level points and caveats: With TRBV5-6, TRBV5-1 and TRBV20-1 included, 5 or 6 TRBV segments were more frequent in patients than in controls.

The ends lost 1 base at V and 6 bases at J; junction bases unmatched: 5. The CDR3 totals 15 residues. Germline lookup yields CDR1 LNHNV and CDR2 YYDKDF (reference sequence). This clonotype was seen only a few times. Its antigen is unknown. Tagging with unique molecular identifiers was a feature of the TCR beta cDNA libraries. TCRdb recomputed calls from the PCR reads with MiXCR, one row per CDR3 protein. The table includes 820,000 or so distinct CDR3 sequences, roughly 50% detected once. The material sequenced was blood. J is TRBJ2-4 and V is TRBV15; 8 bases map to TRBD2. This receptor was identified in a girl between 5 and 17 years old with multiple sclerosis. As DNA, the CDR3 is TGTGCCACCAGCAGAGTAGCGGGGAAAAGAAACATTCAGTACTTC. Its translation: CATSRVAGKRNIQYF.